This T cell receptor (beta chain) was obtained from a study of T cell changes during pregnancy in multiple sclerosis. Looked up from germline, CDR1 is MRHNA and CDR2 is SNTAGT. V was cut by 6 bases and J by 5 bases, with 13 bases left in between. CDR3 length: 14 amino acids. Clones were sequenced by immunoSEQ multiplex PCR, and TCRdb holds only the in-frame ones, with some missing. Of about 40,000 clones listed, roughly 89% are singletons. The sample in question was CD4+ T cells from peripheral blood mononuclear cells, obtained in the first trimester of pregnancy. V gene TRBV6-4 combines with J gene TRBJ2-2; D possibly corresponds to TRBD1 (5 bases). This receptor was identified in a female donor with multiple sclerosis, enrolled in a pregnancy study. The CDR3, as DNA: TGTGCCAGCAGAGAACGCCCAGGGACCGGGGAGCTGTTTTTT. As protein: CASRERPGTGELFF.